This T cell receptor beta chain was obtained from a study of shared clonotypes between healthy human individuals. Study findings and constraints: With a few donors compared, around 4.7% of naive CD4 clonotypes were shared.

Here immunoSEQ multiplex PCR was the method, and the copy in TCRdb shows in-frame clones only, minus some. Altogether 2.3 million or so clones are present, over 85% being singletons, with the ten largest covering about 0.37%. V trimming: 3 bases; J trimming: 1 base; junction bases outside the gene matches: 7. In germline, CDR1 is SGHTA, CDR2 FQGTGA. The CDR3 consists of 16 residues. Regarding this clone: No antigen is known for it.

The clonotype was recovered from a man younger than 35 in good health. Some clones in this sample may be carry-over from other donors' samples. This chain connects TRBV7-3 to TRBJ2-5; 8 bases align to TRBD1. Sample: naive CD4+ T cells from PBMCs. Subset in this sample: CD45RA+ positively selected. CDR3 DNA sequence: TGTGCCAGCAGCTTTTCGGGGACAGGACTCCAAGAGACCCAGTACTTC. Encoded protein: CASSFSGTGLQETQYF.